The clone carrying this T cell receptor (beta chain) was recorded only once. The target antigen is unknown. For every subset, genomic DNA was evenly distributed across several immunoSEQ plates. The data were produced by immunoSEQ multiplex PCR, yet TCRdb's version contains in-frame clones alone and is incomplete. The sample includes some 1.4 million clones, roughly 96% of them seen just once. This entry is derived from a study of shared clonotypes between healthy human individuals. Regarding the study as a whole: Although depth was large, rarefaction showed that sequencing of the sorted subsets was incomplete. Sharing across several donors was seen in around 5.1% of naive CD4 clonotypes.

Germline assignment: CDR1 GTSNPN and CDR2 SVGIG (reference sequence). After removal of 0 bases from V and 7 bases from J, the junction contained 6 bases not matched to a gene. This CDR3 region has 15 residues. In the CD4+ fraction, cells were divided into CD45RA+ naive and CD45RA-negative memory subsets. The sample consisted of naive CD4+ T cells sorted from blood. Described subset: CD45RA+ positively selected. This receptor was identified in a young man in good health. The V call is TRBV30, the J call TRBJ2-1, with 10 bases that match TRBD2. CDR3 DNA sequence: TGTGCCTGGAGTGTCCTAGCGGGAGTAGTTAATGAGCAGTTCTTC. Its translation is CAWSVLAGVVNEQFF.